The rows below give T cell receptor beta chains drawn from one sample of a study of blood T cell repertoires in COVID-19. The protocol was immunoSEQ multiplex PCR, while the TCRdb copy is restricted to in-frame clones and leaves out a portion. This table holds about 55,000 clones, approximately 82% found once. The sample consisted of peripheral blood. These receptors all stem from a human donor in a cohort sampled during active COVID-19. CDR3s include the opening cysteine and the closing phenylalanine or tryptophan. A D gene is named only where the DNA matches it firmly. Only part of the rows carry a size: once, few, many, or a class if the clone is expanded.

d_gene: .
j_gene: TRBJ2-1
v_gene: TRBV10-3
abundance: .
CDR3nt: TGTGCCATCAGGGGGAGGGGGGGGTCCTACAATGAGCAGTTCTTC
CDR3aa: CAIRGRGGSYNEQFF

d_gene: TRBD2
j_gene: TRBJ2-2
v_gene: TRBV7-8
abundance: .
CDR3nt: TGTGCCAGCAGCTTAGAGCTGGCGGGGGGCACGAACACCGGGGAGCTGTTTTTT
CDR3aa: CASSLELAGGTNTGELFF

d_gene: TRBD2
j_gene: TRBJ2-1
v_gene: TRBV7-3
abundance: .
CDR3nt: TGTGCCAGCAGCTTAGGGGGGACTAGCGGCTACAATGAGCAGTTCTTC
CDR3aa: CASSLGGTSGYNEQFF

d_gene: TRBD1
j_gene: TRBJ2-3
v_gene: TRBV19
abundance: .
CDR3nt: TGTGCCAGTAGTACCCCGGGACAGCACAGATACGCCTCATGGTTT
CDR3aa: CASSTPGQHRYASWF

d_gene: .
j_gene: TRBJ2-5
v_gene: TRBV27
abundance: .
CDR3nt: TGTGCCAGCAGTTTGGCGGGGCTCCAAGAGACCCAGTACTTC
CDR3aa: CASSLAGLQETQYF

d_gene: .
j_gene: TRBJ2-7
v_gene: TRBV11-2
abundance: .
CDR3nt: TGTGCCAGCACCTCTCTGTCGGGATTCTACGAGCAGTACTTC
CDR3aa: CASTSLSGFYEQYF

d_gene: .
j_gene: TRBJ2-1
v_gene: TRBV6-1
abundance: .
CDR3nt: TGTGCCAGCAGTGAAGCGCCGGGTCCTCCCTACAATGAGCAGTTCTTC
CDR3aa: CASSEAPGPPYNEQFF

d_gene: .
j_gene: TRBJ1-2
v_gene: TRBV28
abundance: .
CDR3nt: TGTGCCAGCAGTTCAGGGGCGAAGGGGCTCATGAACTATGGCTACACCTTC
CDR3aa: CASSSGAKGLMNYGYTF

d_gene: TRBD2
j_gene: TRBJ2-3
v_gene: TRBV18
abundance: once
CDR3nt: TGTGCCAGCCCCTCCCCTGGGACTAGCGGACAGACGCGCACAGATACGCAGTATTTT
CDR3aa: CASPSPGTSGQTRTDTQYF

d_gene: TRBD1
j_gene: TRBJ2-5
v_gene: TRBV2
abundance: .
CDR3nt: TGTGCCAGCAGTGAATCGACAGGGAGTAAAGAGACCCAGTACTTC
CDR3aa: CASSESTGSKETQYF

d_gene: TRBD2
j_gene: TRBJ2-1
v_gene: TRBV5-4
abundance: .
CDR3nt: TGTGCCAGCAGCTTACAACAGCGGGGGGGCCATGAGCAGTTCTTC
CDR3aa: CASSLQQRGGHEQFF

d_gene: TRBD1
j_gene: TRBJ1-3
v_gene: TRBV6-5
abundance: .
CDR3nt: TGTGCCAGCAGTTATCAGGGGGCGCGAGGAAACACCATATATTTT
CDR3aa: CASSYQGARGNTIYF

d_gene: .
j_gene: TRBJ1-2
v_gene: TRBV10-3
abundance: .
CDR3nt: TGTGCCATCAGTGAAGTCCAGGGTTATGGCTACACCTTC
CDR3aa: CAISEVQGYGYTF

d_gene: .
j_gene: TRBJ2-2
v_gene: TRBV7-3
abundance: .
CDR3nt: TGTGCCAGCAGCAGGGACTGGGGGACCGGGGAGCTGTTTTTT
CDR3aa: CASSRDWGTGELFF

d_gene: .
j_gene: TRBJ1-2
v_gene: TRBV29-1
abundance: .
CDR3nt: TGCAGCGTTGAGGGCTTCAGGGGAAGTGGAAAAGGCTACACCTTC
CDR3aa: CSVEGFRGSGKGYTF

d_gene: TRBD2
j_gene: TRBJ2-1
v_gene: TRBV15
abundance: .
CDR3nt: TGTGCCACCAGTCGTAGCGGGAGGGGGCCCCACAATGAGCAGTTCTTC
CDR3aa: CATSRSGRGPHNEQFF

d_gene: TRBD2
j_gene: TRBJ2-3
v_gene: TRBV9
abundance: once
CDR3nt: TGTGCCAGCAGCGAACAGCGGGGGGGGATAACAGATACGCAGTATTTT
CDR3aa: CASSEQRGGITDTQYF

d_gene: .
j_gene: TRBJ2-2
v_gene: TRBV19
abundance: .
CDR3nt: TGTGCCAGTAGTGCCGGTGGGGCCCACACCGGGGAGCTGTTTTTT
CDR3aa: CASSAGGAHTGELFF

d_gene: TRBD1
j_gene: TRBJ1-5
v_gene: TRBV6-5
abundance: .
CDR3nt: TGTGCCAGCAGTTACTCTCAGGGGGCGAGACAGCCCCAGCATTTT
CDR3aa: CASSYSQGARQPQHF

d_gene: .
j_gene: TRBJ2-3
v_gene: TRBV19
abundance: .
CDR3nt: TGTGCCAGTAGCACTACTAGCACAGATACGCAGTATTTT
CDR3aa: CASSTTSTDTQYF

d_gene: .
j_gene: TRBJ1-1
v_gene: TRBV6-5
abundance: .
CDR3nt: TGTGCCAGCAGTTACTCGAACAGGGTATTCACTGAAGCTTTCTTT
CDR3aa: CASSYSNRVFTEAFF

d_gene: .
j_gene: TRBJ2-2
v_gene: TRBV6-5
abundance: .
CDR3nt: TGTGCCAGCAGCTTCTATGTGGCCGGGGAGCTGTTTTTT
CDR3aa: CASSFYVAGELFF

d_gene: .
j_gene: TRBJ1-2
v_gene: TRBV28
abundance: .
CDR3nt: TGTGCCAGCAGGCTGGCCGCCTCAGGGGCCGGTTATGGCTACACCTTC
CDR3aa: CASRLAASGAGYGYTF

d_gene: .
j_gene: TRBJ1-3
v_gene: TRBV7-3
abundance: .
CDR3nt: TGTGCCAGCAGCTTAACGTTTGGCGGAAACACCATATATTTT
CDR3aa: CASSLTFGGNTIYF

d_gene: .
j_gene: TRBJ1-1
v_gene: TRBV3-1/TRBV3-2
abundance: .
CDR3nt: TGTGCCAGCAGCCAGGGGAAAGCGGGGGGAGCTTTCTTT
CDR3aa: CASSQGKAGGAFF

d_gene: .
j_gene: TRBJ1-1
v_gene: TRBV19
abundance: .
CDR3nt: TGTGCCAGTAGTATAGCCAGGGTGGAAGTCACTGAAGCTTTCTTT
CDR3aa: CASSIARVEVTEAFF

d_gene: .
j_gene: TRBJ1-1
v_gene: TRBV18
abundance: .
CDR3nt: TGTGCCAGCTCCCGTTCAAGGGGGAACACTGAAGCTTTCTTT
CDR3aa: CASSRSRGNTEAFF

d_gene: .
j_gene: TRBJ1-1
v_gene: TRBV5-5
abundance: .
CDR3nt: TGTGCCAGCAGCTTAGGGCTAGCGAACACTGAAGCTTTCTTT
CDR3aa: CASSLGLANTEAFF

d_gene: TRBD1
j_gene: TRBJ1-1
v_gene: TRBV7-9
abundance: .
CDR3nt: TGTGCCAGCAGCTTGGACGGGACAGGGGATGACACTGAAGCTTTCTTT
CDR3aa: CASSLDGTGDDTEAFF

d_gene: TRBD1
j_gene: TRBJ1-4
v_gene: TRBV6-6
abundance: .
CDR3nt: TGTGCCAGCAGTGGGGGACAGAGTAGGAATGAAAAACTGTTTTTT
CDR3aa: CASSGGQSRNEKLFF

d_gene: .
j_gene: TRBJ2-7
v_gene: TRBV6-2/TRBV6-3
abundance: .
CDR3nt: TGTGCCAGCAGCCCCTGGTCCCCGGGTACCTACGAGCAGTACTTC
CDR3aa: CASSPWSPGTYEQYF

d_gene: TRBD1
j_gene: TRBJ1-6
v_gene: TRBV9
abundance: .
CDR3nt: TGTGCCAGCAGCGTGGAGGACAGGGGTAACTCACCCCTCCACTTT
CDR3aa: CASSVEDRGNSPLHF

d_gene: .
j_gene: TRBJ2-7
v_gene: TRBV7-6
abundance: .
CDR3nt: TGTGCCAGCAGCTTAGCGGAGAGCTCCTACGAGCAGTACTTC
CDR3aa: CASSLAESSYEQYF

d_gene: .
j_gene: TRBJ1-6
v_gene: TRBV11-2
abundance: .
CDR3nt: TGTGCCAGCAGCTTTTTGCTGGGTCGCAGGGGTGCCCCCATTTCACCCCTCCACTTT
CDR3aa: CASSFLLGRRGAPISPLHF

d_gene: TRBD1
j_gene: TRBJ2-1
v_gene: TRBV6-2/TRBV6-3
abundance: few
CDR3nt: TGTGCCAGCAGTTACGAGACAGGGAGCTCCTACAATGAGCAGTTCTTC
CDR3aa: CASSYETGSSYNEQFF

d_gene: TRBD2
j_gene: TRBJ2-7
v_gene: TRBV7-2
abundance: .
CDR3nt: TGTGCCAGCAGCTTGATTCCGGCGGGGGACTACGAGCAGTACTTC
CDR3aa: CASSLIPAGDYEQYF

d_gene: .
j_gene: TRBJ2-3
v_gene: TRBV29-1
abundance: .
CDR3nt: TGCAGCCTAGGGGGAAAGGGGACAGATACGCAGTATTTT
CDR3aa: CSLGGKGTDTQYF

d_gene: .
j_gene: TRBJ2-7
v_gene: TRBV2
abundance: .
CDR3nt: TGTGCCATCGGCTACGAGCAGTACTTC
CDR3aa: CAIGYEQYF

d_gene: .
j_gene: TRBJ2-7
v_gene: TRBV19
abundance: .
CDR3nt: TGTGCCAGTAGTATAGATAGGGGGTCCTACGAGCAGTACTTC
CDR3aa: CASSIDRGSYEQYF

d_gene: TRBD2
j_gene: TRBJ2-7
v_gene: TRBV6-6
abundance: .
CDR3nt: TGTGCCAGCAGGGGAGCGGGGTCGGGGGTCTACGAGCAGTACTTC
CDR3aa: CASRGAGSGVYEQYF

d_gene: TRBD2
j_gene: TRBJ2-2
v_gene: TRBV2
abundance: .
CDR3nt: TGTGCCTCAGCTCCTCCGGGACTAGCGGGGGGCGGCACCGGGGAGCTGTTTTTT
CDR3aa: CASAPPGLAGGGTGELFF

d_gene: TRBD1
j_gene: TRBJ1-5
v_gene: TRBV29-1
abundance: few
CDR3nt: TGCAGCGTTAAGATCGGGACAGGGGCCAATCAGCCCCAGCATTTT
CDR3aa: CSVKIGTGANQPQHF

d_gene: TRBD2
j_gene: TRBJ2-5
v_gene: TRBV7-8
abundance: .
CDR3nt: TGTGCCAGCAGCACCGGACTAGCGGGGGAAGAGACCCAGTACTTC
CDR3aa: CASSTGLAGEETQYF

d_gene: .
j_gene: TRBJ1-6
v_gene: TRBV20-1
abundance: medium-sized
CDR3nt: TGCAGTGCTAGTGGTGGGGGGTATAAGGATTCACCCCTCCACTTT
CDR3aa: CSASGGGYKDSPLHF

d_gene: .
j_gene: TRBJ2-3
v_gene: TRBV25-1
abundance: .
CDR3nt: TGTGCCAGCAGTGAAGACACGTTGACAGATACGCAGTATTTT
CDR3aa: CASSEDTLTDTQYF

d_gene: TRBD1
j_gene: TRBJ1-3
v_gene: TRBV5-1
abundance: many
CDR3nt: TGCGCCAGCAGCCCATGGACAGGGGCGGCTGGAAACACCATATATTTT
CDR3aa: CASSPWTGAAGNTIYF

d_gene: .
j_gene: TRBJ2-5
v_gene: TRBV6-6
abundance: .
CDR3nt: TGTGCCAGCAGTAGACGGAGCCAAGAGACCCAGTACTTC
CDR3aa: CASSRRSQETQYF

d_gene: .
j_gene: TRBJ1-6
v_gene: TRBV7-6
abundance: .
CDR3nt: TGTGCCAGCAGCTTAAGAACAGTGGATAATTCACCCCTCCACTTT
CDR3aa: CASSLRTVDNSPLHF

d_gene: .
j_gene: TRBJ1-5
v_gene: TRBV5-5
abundance: .
CDR3nt: TGTGCCAGCAGCTTGGCCTGGACAGTAAATCAGCCCCAGCATTTT
CDR3aa: CASSLAWTVNQPQHF

d_gene: TRBD1
j_gene: TRBJ2-3
v_gene: TRBV19
abundance: .
CDR3nt: TGTGCCAGTAGTAAGCAGGGGGCCGATACGCAGTATTTT
CDR3aa: CASSKQGADTQYF

d_gene: .
j_gene: TRBJ2-1
v_gene: TRBV19
abundance: .
CDR3nt: TGTGCCAGTAGTATAGACGGGGAGGCCTACAATGAGCAGTTCTTC
CDR3aa: CASSIDGEAYNEQFF

d_gene: TRBD1
j_gene: TRBJ2-1
v_gene: TRBV4-2
abundance: .
CDR3nt: TGTGCCAGCAGCACCCGACAGGGAACCAACAATGAGCAGTTCTTC
CDR3aa: CASSTRQGTNNEQFF

d_gene: .
j_gene: TRBJ2-5
v_gene: TRBV28
abundance: .
CDR3nt: TGTGCCAGCAGTAGTCCCCCCTTTTTACAAGACCAAGAGACCCAGTACTTC
CDR3aa: CASSSPPFLQDQETQYF

d_gene: .
j_gene: TRBJ2-3
v_gene: TRBV2
abundance: .
CDR3nt: TGTGCCAGCAGTGATGGGCAGGCGGGTACGCAGTATTTT
CDR3aa: CASSDGQAGTQYF

d_gene: .
j_gene: TRBJ2-1
v_gene: TRBV7-8
abundance: .
CDR3nt: TGTGCCAGCAGCCTGAGGGTTGGCAATGAGCAGTTCTTC
CDR3aa: CASSLRVGNEQFF

d_gene: TRBD2
j_gene: TRBJ2-7
v_gene: TRBV4-1
abundance: .
CDR3nt: TGCGCCAGCAGCCGGGCTAGCGGGGGAATCTACGAGCAGTACTTC
CDR3aa: CASSRASGGIYEQYF

d_gene: .
j_gene: TRBJ2-7
v_gene: TRBV18
abundance: .
CDR3nt: TGTGCCAGCTCATGGGGATCAGGGATCTCCTACGAGCAGTACTTC
CDR3aa: CASSWGSGISYEQYF

d_gene: .
j_gene: TRBJ2-3
v_gene: TRBV15
abundance: .
CDR3nt: TGTGCCACCAGCAGAATCCGGGACTCCAGAACAGATACGCAGTATTTT
CDR3aa: CATSRIRDSRTDTQYF

d_gene: TRBD2
j_gene: TRBJ2-1
v_gene: TRBV19
abundance: .
CDR3nt: TGTGCCAGTAGTACGGGACTAGGGGTTCTTAATGAGCAGTTCTTC
CDR3aa: CASSTGLGVLNEQFF